This T cell receptor beta chain was profiled in a study of blood T cells in healthy people across ages. Primers used in a second PCR of about 6 to 12 cycles were a sample-barcoded 5' primer and a J-beta primer mix. TCRdb itself ran the 5' RACE reads through MiXCR, one entry per CDR3 protein. The sample has some 1 million distinct CDR3 sequences, more than 40% seen once; the top ten hold approximately 17%. This sequence originates from an older woman in good health. Material: blood.

As DNA, the CDR3 is TGCAGTGCTAGCACCCAGGGGGGGGGTTTAGGCGGCTACACCTTC. This sequence encodes CSASTQGGGLGGYTF. The rearrangement uses TRBV20-1 and TRBJ1-2; 7 bases agree with TRBD1. This CDR3 comprises 15 residues. Germline values: CDR1 DFQATT, CDR2 SNEGSKA (reference sequence). Germline trimming cut 3 bases from V and 8 bases from J; bases unmatched to any gene: 15.